Sequencing of this T cell receptor beta chain was carried out in a study of T cell responses to AZD1222 COVID-19 vaccine. Sequencing used immunoSEQ multiplex PCR; TCRdb keeps in-frame clones, though not all of them. The sample yields approximately 210,000 clones, roughly 94% seen once. This material consisted of peripheral blood, taken 28 days after the second dose of the MenACWY control vaccine. This sequence was found in an adult who received the MenACWY meningococcal vaccine as a control.

The chain's CDR3 is CASLPDRAGNTIYF. In DNA, the CDR3 is TGTGCCAGCCTTCCCGACAGGGCTGGAAACACCATATATTTT. The rearrangement links TRBV18 to TRBJ1-3; 7 bases fit TRBD1. The CDR3 has 14 residues. Germline CDR1 and CDR2: KGHSH and LQKENI. Unmatched junction bases numbered 6, after V lost 8 bases and J lost 2 bases. Based on the CDR3 plus reference TRBV18 and TRBJ1-3, the full variable domain is NAGVMQNPRHLVRRRGQEARLRCSPMKGHSHVYWYRQLPEEGLKFMVYLQKENIIDESGMPKERFSAEFPKEGPSILRIQQVVRGDSAAYFCASLPDRAGNTIYFGEGSWLTVV.